What follows are 8 T cell receptor beta chains derived from one specimen sequenced in a study of tumor-infiltrating lymphocytes in primary liver carcinoma. The blood RNA (from unsorted whole blood) was obtained, and germline DNA was also extracted. Making TCR beta cDNA involved approximately 0.5 ug total RNA and a constant-region primer. What produced the TCR beta libraries was three nested multiplex PCR rounds using slightly modified ARM-PCR. Primers for the first two PCR rounds were TRBV1-TRBV30 forward primers and a C-beta reverse primer (about 9 cycles per round). TCRdb processed the multiplex PCR reads anew with MiXCR; each CDR3 protein has one entry. Of hundreds of thousands of distinct CDR3 sequences detected, approximately 65% appear once; the ten largest clones hold 9% to 10%. Sequences were obtained from peripheral blood. The receptors stem from a man aged 35-49 years with primary liver carcinoma and hepatitis B virus infection.

This clonotype was picked up many times. The gene calls are TRBV29-1 and TRBJ2-2; D is ambiguous. Germline values: CDR1 SQVTM, CDR2 ANQGSEA. The V end was cut by 6 bases, the J end by 3 bases, with 5 bases between. The CDR3 is made up of 11 amino acids. CDR3 in DNA: TGCAGCGTCCCTGACACCGGGGAGCTGTTTTTT. Amino acids: CSVPDTGELFF.

Only a few counts were recorded for this clonotype. The gene calls are TRBV6-6 and TRBJ2-5; the match to TRBD1 covers 8 bases. Germline CDR1 reads MNHNY; CDR2 reads SVGAGI (reference sequence). There are 12 residues in the CDR3. V trimming: 5 bases; J trimming: 5 bases; junction bases outside the gene matches: 1. The CDR3 DNA is TGTGCCAGCAGTCAGGGGGCTGAGACCCAGTACTTC. This codes for CASSQGAETQYF.

In its sample, this clonotype was seen many times. The chain has TRBV5-6 and TRBJ2-4; D may correspond to TRBD1 or TRBD2 (7 bases each). CDR3 length equals 15 residues. Germline V lookup: CDR1 SGHDT, CDR2 YYEEEE. The germline V and J ends were trimmed by 1 base and 2 bases, with 10 bases remaining between them. DNA for the CDR3: TGTGCCAGCAGCTTGCAGGGGGGGTCCAAAAACATTCAGTACTTC. This encodes CASSLQGGSKNIQYF.

Note on this clonotype: This may stem from a read error, because a much larger clone lies one nucleotide away. V gene TRBV4-2 combines with J gene TRBJ2-7, with a possible D match to TRBD2 (6 bases). The length of the CDR3 is 14 residues. The ends were cut back, 6 bases at V and 2 bases at J, with 14 bases in the middle. CDR1 is LGHNA, CDR2 YNFKEQ, per germline. The chain's CDR3 is CASSQRGNTYEQYF. Written as DNA, the CDR3 is TGTGCCAGCAGTCAACGGGGGAATACCTACGAGCAGTACTTC.

Of note for this clonotype: A read error may produce the germline difference seen at one junction end. The gene calls are TRBV7-9 and TRBJ2-3; 7 bases are a match to TRBD2. The CDR3 loop spans 15 amino acids. The V gene's germline CDR1 is SEHNR and CDR2 FQNEAQ (reference sequence). CDR3 amino acids: CASSLRGGSADMQYF. DNA of the CDR3: TGTGCCAGCTCCCTCCGGGGCGGGAGTGCAGATATGCAGTATTTT.

As to this clonotype: A much larger clone differs from this one at a single base, so this may be a read error. The V gene is TRBV29-1, the J gene TRBJ1-2; D is ambiguous. The V end was cut by 8 bases, the J end by 0 bases, with 16 bases between. This CDR3 contains 14 residues. CDR1 is SQVTM and CDR2 is ANQGSEA in the germline V gene. CDR3 residues: CSIVRQTSNYGYTF. The CDR3 nucleotides are TGCAGCATTGTTAGGCAGACTTCTAACTATGGCTACACCTTC.

The chain employs TRBV5-1 and TRBJ1-1, with D unresolved. The germline V gene has CDR1 SGHRS and CDR2 YFSETQ. CDR3 length: 16 amino acids. The V end lost 0 bases, the J end lost 5 bases, and 17 bases lay between the germline ends. CDR3: CASSLGHSSGETEAFF. The CDR3 bases are TGCGCCAGCAGCTTGGGCCACAGTAGCGGTGAGACTGAAGCTTTCTTT. The full variable domain, its missing parts supplied by reference TRBV5-1 and TRBJ1-1, is KAGVTQTPRYLIKTRGQQVTLSCSPISGHRSVSWYQQTPGQGLQFLFEYFSETQRNKGNFPGRFSGRQFSNSRSEMNVSTLELGDSALYLCASSLGHSSGETEAFFGQGTRLTVV.

As concerns this clonotype: A much larger clone sits a single nucleotide away, making a read error possible. The chain links TRBV28 to TRBJ1-6; weak D call: TRBD1 (6 bases). The CDR3 has 14 residues. Germline V gives CDR1 MDHEN, CDR2 SYDVKM. Trimming took 5 bases from V and 8 from J, leaving 13 bases between them. The CDR3 DNA reads as TGTGCCAGCAGTCCCGGGACATATTATTCACCCCTCCACTTT. Residues: CASSPGTYYSPLHF.